The table lists the clone carrying this TCR beta chain with a few counts. Its target is not known. Germline-derived CDR1 and CDR2 are LNHDA and SQIVND (reference sequence). Trimming took 3 bases from V and 2 from J; bases not matched to a gene: 0. This CDR3 has 13 amino acids. This record comes from a study of early T cells in non-severe SARS-CoV-2 infection. Findings of the study overall: The matching step, a VDJdb search, favored anti-spike CD8 responses and missed private and CD4 specificities.

TCRdb itself ran the 5' RACE reads through MiXCR, one entry per CDR3 protein. The repertoire holds approximately 90,000 distinct CDR3 sequences, with approximately 10% as singletons. Sequencing used whole blood, obtained at baseline. The sequence came from an adult who was a healthcare worker with PCR-confirmed SARS-CoV-2 infection or an uninfected control (not recorded which). The chain has TRBV19 and TRBJ1-2, with 7 bases lining up with TRBD1. The CDR3 DNA is TGTGCCAGTAGTATGGGACAGAACTATGGCTACACCTTC. Translating gives CASSMGQNYGYTF. Drawing the rest from reference TRBV19 and TRBJ1-2, the complete variable domain is DGGITQSPKYLFRKEGQNVTLSCEQNLNHDAMYWYRQDPGQGLRLIYYSQIVNDFQKGDIAEGYSVSREKKESFPLTVTSAQKNPTAFYLCASSMGQNYGYTFGSGTRLTVV.